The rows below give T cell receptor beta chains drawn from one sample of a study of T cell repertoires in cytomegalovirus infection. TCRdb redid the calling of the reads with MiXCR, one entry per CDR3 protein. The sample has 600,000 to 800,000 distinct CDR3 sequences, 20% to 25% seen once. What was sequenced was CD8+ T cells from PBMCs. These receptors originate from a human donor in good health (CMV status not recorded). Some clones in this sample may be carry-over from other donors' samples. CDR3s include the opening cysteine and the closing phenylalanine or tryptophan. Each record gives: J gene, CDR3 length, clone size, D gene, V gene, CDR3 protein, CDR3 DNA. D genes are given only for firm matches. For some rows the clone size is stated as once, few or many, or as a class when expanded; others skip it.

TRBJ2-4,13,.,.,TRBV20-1,CSASGGSKNIQYF,TGCAGTGCTAGTGGGGGGTCCAAAAACATTCAGTACTTC
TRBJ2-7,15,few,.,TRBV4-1,CASSQDPDSTYEQYF,TGCGCCAGCAGCCAAGACCCGGACAGCACCTACGAGCAGTACTTC
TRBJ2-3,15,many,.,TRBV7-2,CASSFGGGRTDTQYF,TGTGCCAGCAGCTTTGGTGGGGGCCGCACAGATACGCAGTATTTT
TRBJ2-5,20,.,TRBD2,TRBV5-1,CASSLPGTSGGSPAQETQYF,TGCGCCAGCAGCTTGCCGGGGACTAGCGGGGGGTCCCCCGCCCAAGAGACCCAGTACTTC
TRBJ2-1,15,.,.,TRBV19,CASSIRGQYPNEQFF,TGTGCCAGTAGTATACGTGGACAGTATCCCAATGAGCAGTTCTTC
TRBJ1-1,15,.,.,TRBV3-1,CASSQELGTNTEAFF,TGTGCCAGCAGCCAAGAGTTAGGGACGAACACTGAAGCTTTCTTT
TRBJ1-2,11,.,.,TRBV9,CASSVGSGYTF,TGTGCCAGCAGTGTCGGGAGCGGCTACACCTTC
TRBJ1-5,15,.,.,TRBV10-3,CAISEEGRFNQPQHF,TGTGCCATCAGTGAGGAGGGACGGTTCAATCAGCCCCAGCATTTT
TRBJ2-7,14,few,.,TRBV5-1,CASSLTGLPYEQYF,TGCGCCAGCAGCTTGACAGGGCTCCCCTACGAGCAGTACTTC
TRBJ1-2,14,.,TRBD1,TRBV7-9,CASSRQGTRDGYTF,TGTGCCAGCAGTCGACAGGGGACGCGAGACGGCTACACCTTC
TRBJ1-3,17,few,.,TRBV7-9,CASSLDFWQIAGNTIYF,TGTGCCAGCAGCTTAGATTTTTGGCAGATCGCTGGAAACACCATATATTTT
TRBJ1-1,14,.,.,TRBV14,CASSQGGRDTEAFF,TGTGCCAGCAGCCAAGGGGGGAGGGACACTGAAGCTTTCTTT